The TCR beta chain described here comes from a study of T cell repertoires and HLA-DP antigens. Study as a whole: Alloantigens: one with one groove difference and one with about ten differences versus self.

Using immunoSEQ multiplex PCR, the repertoire was profiled, and TCRdb retains in-frame clones only, with some absent. The repertoire consists of around 90,000 clones, with about 89% occurring once and the leading ten covering 1.7%. With regard to this clone: As yet, its antigen is unknown.

This CDR3 is built from 15 residues. V gave up 3 bases and J gave up 6 bases, with 15 bases separating them. The V gene's germline CDR1 is LNHDA and CDR2 SQIVND (reference sequence). The chain has TRBV19 and TRBJ1-5; tentative D call: TRBD1 (5 bases). This TCR derives from a man between 45 and 60 years old in good health and CMV-seronegative. Sequencing was done on a sample of CD4+ T cells from PBMCs. The CDR3 DNA follows: TGTGCCAGTAGTATTCCCAGGGCGCGGAGTCAGCCCCAGCATTTT. It translates to CASSIPRARSQPQHF.